The TCR beta chain described here comes from a study of blood T cell repertoires in COVID-19 (dated by TCRdb to the early 2020s). As for the study more broadly: Samples covering the acute and convalescent phases of COVID-19 were provided by collaborators in the United States, Italy and Spain. Samples came from the ongoing ImmuneRACE study (first 160 participants) plus 1,254 subjects from 6 global collaborators. HLA class I and class II types, where available, came from metadata supplied by the sample provider rather than from assay-based typing. Deeply sampled blood TCRbeta repertoires from subjects exposed to, actively infected with, or recovered from COVID-19 were included in the dataset. The repertoires were released in a freely available public database meant as a resource for research on the immune response to SARS-CoV-2. Nearly every sample came with metadata listing a de-identified subject ID, COVID-19 status, age in years and sex. The material from the prospective study consisted of cDNA or gDNA derived from T cells, B-cell-depleted T cells, or PBMCs. General study outcomes and caveats: The quantity of clinical and demographic metadata differed by source and by participant and was supplied without curation.

TCRbeta CDR3 regions were amplified from genomic DNA by means of the immunoSEQ Assay, a bias-controlled multiplex PCR. The study's processing was this. The number of nucleated cells in each sample was estimated by amplification of reference gene primers within the assay. To quantify the absolute abundance of each unique TCRbeta CDR3 rearrangement, sequence reads were collapsed and filtered. For each sample, productive Simpson clonality was calculated as the square root of Simpson's diversity index across productive rearrangements. TCRdb took this table from immuneACCESS and kept in-frame rearrangements with V and J called. Such tables lack part of the clones; where checked against another copy, unresolved V genes explain under half of the gap, and the rest is unexplained. For V, J and clone size, that table is used; D and trimming come from the DNA. Here the sample has 95,000 to 120,000 clones; around 89% occur a single time. Approximately 4.2% of the sample is in the top ten clones.

Each collaborating institution followed its own protocols to collect whole blood in K2EDTA tubes. For TCRbeta analysis, collaborators shipped samples as frozen whole blood, isolated PBMCs, or DNA extracted from either of those sample types. Taken from cysteine to phenylalanine, the CDR3 has 15 residues. Solely the CDR3 DNA is kept, with 45 bases framed from the first base. Deletion took 6 bases off V and 4 bases off J, with a span of 19 bases between the germline ends. The germline V gene (reference sequence) supplies CDR1 LNHDA and CDR2 SQIVND. As concerns this clone: This clone's antigen is unknown. No much larger clone is present one base from it, and per-base qualities are unavailable.

The source material was peripheral blood. The source is a woman aged 50 to 60 with acute or convalescent COVID-19. This receptor chain uses TRBV19 and TRBJ2-7; possibly the D gene is TRBD2, per 5 matching bases. The CDR3 here reads CASSPQEGVRYEQYF. The DNA sequence follows: TGTGCCAGTAGCCCCCAAGAGGGAGTGAGATACGAGCAGTACTTC. Supplemented by the reference TRBV19 and TRBJ2-7 proteins around the CDR3, the complete variable domain is DGGITQSPKYLFRKEGQNVTLSCEQNLNHDAMYWYRQDPGQGLRLIYYSQIVNDFQKGDIAEGYSVSREKKESFPLTVTSAQKNPTAFYLCASSPQEGVRYEQYFGPGTRLTVT.